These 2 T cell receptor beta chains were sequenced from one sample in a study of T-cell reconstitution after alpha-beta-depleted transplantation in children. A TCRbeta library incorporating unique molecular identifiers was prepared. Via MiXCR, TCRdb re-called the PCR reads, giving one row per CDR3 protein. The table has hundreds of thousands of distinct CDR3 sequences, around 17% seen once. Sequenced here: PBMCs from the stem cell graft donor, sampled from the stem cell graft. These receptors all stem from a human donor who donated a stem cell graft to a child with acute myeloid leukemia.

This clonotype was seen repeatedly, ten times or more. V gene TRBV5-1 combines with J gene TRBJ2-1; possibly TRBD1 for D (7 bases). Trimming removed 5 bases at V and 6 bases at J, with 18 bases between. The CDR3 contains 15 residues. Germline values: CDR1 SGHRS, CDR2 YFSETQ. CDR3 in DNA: TGCGCCAGCAGGGAGGGCGACAGGGCAGGCAATGAGCAGTTCTTC. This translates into CASREGDRAGNEQFF.

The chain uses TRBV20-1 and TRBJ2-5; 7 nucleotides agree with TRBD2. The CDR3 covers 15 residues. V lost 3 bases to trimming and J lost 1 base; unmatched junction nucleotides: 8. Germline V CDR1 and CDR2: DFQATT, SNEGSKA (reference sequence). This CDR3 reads CSASRIAGPQETQYF. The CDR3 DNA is TGCAGTGCTAGCCGGATAGCGGGCCCCCAAGAGACCCAGTACTTC.